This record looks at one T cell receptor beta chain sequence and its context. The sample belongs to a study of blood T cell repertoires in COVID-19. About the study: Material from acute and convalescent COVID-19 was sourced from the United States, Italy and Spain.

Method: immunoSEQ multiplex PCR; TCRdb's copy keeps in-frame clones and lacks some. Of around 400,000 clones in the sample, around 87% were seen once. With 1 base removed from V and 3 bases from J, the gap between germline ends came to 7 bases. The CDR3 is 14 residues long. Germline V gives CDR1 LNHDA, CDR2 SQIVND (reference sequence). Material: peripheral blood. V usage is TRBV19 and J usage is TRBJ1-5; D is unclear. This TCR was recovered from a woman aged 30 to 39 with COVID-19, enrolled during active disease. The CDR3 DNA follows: TGTGCCAGTAGTATAGCCAGATTCAATCAGCCCCAGCATTTT. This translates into CASSIARFNQPQHF.